This T cell receptor (beta chain) was sequenced for a study of T-cell memory formation after mild COVID-19. As for this clonotype: Its antigen is undetermined. A clone one base away is much larger, so this may be a read error.

Study-wide results and limits: Contracting CD4+ clones were located mainly in CM and EM, and CD8+ clones in EMRA. Pre-infection memory contained some responding clones, which suggested that cross-reactive memory had joined. Clones that shrank (day 15 to 85) were balanced CD4/CD8, whereas later expanders leaned CD4+.

The authors produced TCR alpha and TCR beta cDNA libraries with sample barcodes and UMIs by 5'RACE using constant-segment primers. TCRdb redid the calling of the 5' RACE reads with MiXCR, one entry per CDR3 protein. The sample contains tens of thousands of distinct CDR3 sequences, 6.1% of which appear only once. V gave up 7 bases and J gave up 9 bases, with 12 bases separating them. The CDR3 extends over 12 amino acids. Per germline, CDR1 SGHVS and CDR2 FQNEAQ. The chain joins TRBV7-8 to TRBJ2-2; D call uncertain. The source is an adult who had mild COVID-19 (a few samples of this study predate the infection). Cell type and time point are not known. Sequenced material: PBMCs or a T cell subset sorted from them (not recorded which). In DNA, the CDR3 is TGTGCCAGCAACTTTGGTGACCGGGAGCTGTTTTTT. Translated, it gives CASNFGDRELFF.